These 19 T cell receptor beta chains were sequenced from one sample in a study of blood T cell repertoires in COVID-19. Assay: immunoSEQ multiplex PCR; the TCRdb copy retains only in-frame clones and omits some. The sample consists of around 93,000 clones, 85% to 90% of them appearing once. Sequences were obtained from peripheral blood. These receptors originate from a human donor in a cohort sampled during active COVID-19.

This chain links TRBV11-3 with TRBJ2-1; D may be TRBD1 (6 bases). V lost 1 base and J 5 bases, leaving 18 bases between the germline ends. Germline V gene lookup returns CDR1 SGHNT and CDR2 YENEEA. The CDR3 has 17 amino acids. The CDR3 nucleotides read TGTGCCAGCAGCTTAGGCAATACAGGGTCAGAAAACAATGAGCAGTTCTTC. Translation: CASSLGNTGSENNEQFF.

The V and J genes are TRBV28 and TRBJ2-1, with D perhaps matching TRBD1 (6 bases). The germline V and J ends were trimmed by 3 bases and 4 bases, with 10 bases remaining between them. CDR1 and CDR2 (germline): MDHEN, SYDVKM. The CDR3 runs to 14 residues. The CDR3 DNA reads TGTGCCAGCAGTTTTAGGGGGACGTACAATGAGCAGTTCTTC. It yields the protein CASSFRGTYNEQFF.

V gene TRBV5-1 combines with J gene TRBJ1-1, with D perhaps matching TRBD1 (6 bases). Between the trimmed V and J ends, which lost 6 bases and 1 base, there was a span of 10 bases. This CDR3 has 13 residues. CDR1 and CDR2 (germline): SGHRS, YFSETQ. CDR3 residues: CASNLQGNTEAFF. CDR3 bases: TGCGCCAGCAACTTACAGGGGAACACTGAAGCTTTCTTT.

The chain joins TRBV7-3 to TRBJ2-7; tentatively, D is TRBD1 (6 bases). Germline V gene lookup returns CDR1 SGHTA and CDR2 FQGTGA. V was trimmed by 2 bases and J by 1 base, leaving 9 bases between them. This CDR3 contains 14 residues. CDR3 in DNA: TGTGCCAGCAGCTTAGGCGGACAGTCCTACGAGCAGTACTTC. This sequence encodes CASSLGGQSYEQYF.

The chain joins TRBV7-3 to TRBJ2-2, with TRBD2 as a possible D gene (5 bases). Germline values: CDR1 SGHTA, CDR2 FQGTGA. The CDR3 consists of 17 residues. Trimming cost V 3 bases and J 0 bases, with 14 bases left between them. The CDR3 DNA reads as TGTGCCAGCAGCTTGACACCCGAGGGTGCGAACACCGGGGAGCTGTTTTTT. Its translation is CASSLTPEGANTGELFF.

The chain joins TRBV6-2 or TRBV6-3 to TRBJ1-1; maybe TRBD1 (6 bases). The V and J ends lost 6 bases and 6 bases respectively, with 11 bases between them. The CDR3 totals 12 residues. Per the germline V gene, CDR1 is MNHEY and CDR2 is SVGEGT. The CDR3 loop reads CASSQGGSEAFF. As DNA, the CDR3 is TGTGCCAGCAGCCAAGGGGGTTCTGAAGCTTTCTTT.

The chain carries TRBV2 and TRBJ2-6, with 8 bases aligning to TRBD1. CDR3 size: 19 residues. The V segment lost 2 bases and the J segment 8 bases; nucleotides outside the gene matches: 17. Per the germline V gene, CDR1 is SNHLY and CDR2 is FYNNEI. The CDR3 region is CASSERTGPLSSRSNVLTF. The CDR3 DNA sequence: TGTGCCAGCAGTGAAAGGACAGGGCCTTTGAGCTCTCGGTCCAACGTCCTGACTTTC.

CDR3 sequence: CASSARTGGDTDTQYF. The CDR3 nucleotides read TGTGCCAGCTCAGCCCGGACAGGGGGAGACACAGATACGCAGTATTTT. V is TRBV18 and J is TRBJ2-3, with 10 bases fitting TRBD1. Germline CDR1 and CDR2: KGHSH and LQKENI. The CDR3 has 16 residues. V shed 5 bases and J 2 bases; nucleotides not matched to a gene: 7.

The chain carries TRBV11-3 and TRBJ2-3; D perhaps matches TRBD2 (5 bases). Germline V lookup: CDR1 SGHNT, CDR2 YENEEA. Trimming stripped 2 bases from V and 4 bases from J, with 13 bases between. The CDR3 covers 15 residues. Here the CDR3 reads CASSLSAGSADTQYF. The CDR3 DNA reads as TGTGCCAGCAGCTTATCGGCGGGCTCCGCAGATACGCAGTATTTT.

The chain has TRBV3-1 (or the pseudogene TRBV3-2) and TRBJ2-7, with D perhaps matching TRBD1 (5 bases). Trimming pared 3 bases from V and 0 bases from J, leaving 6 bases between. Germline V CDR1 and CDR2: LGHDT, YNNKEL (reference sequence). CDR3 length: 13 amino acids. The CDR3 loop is CASSQGHSYEQYF. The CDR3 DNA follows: TGTGCCAGCAGCCAGGGGCACTCCTACGAGCAGTACTTC.

The CDR3 loop is CAISEGGQSYGYTF. The DNA for the CDR3 is TGTGCCATCAGTGAGGGGGGACAGTCCTATGGCTACACCTTC. This chain connects TRBV10-3 to TRBJ1-2, with TRBD1 matching over 7 bases. Germline V lookup: CDR1 ENHRY, CDR2 SYGVKD. The length of the CDR3 is 14 residues. After removal of 2 bases from V and 4 bases from J, the junction contained 4 bases not matched to a gene.

This CDR3 reads CASSLQTGPVATQYF. The CDR3 DNA follows: TGTGCCAGCAGCTTACAGACAGGGCCCGTTGCGACCCAGTACTTC. The rearrangement links TRBV13 to TRBJ2-5, with 7 bases identical to TRBD1. CDR1 PRHDT and CDR2 FYEKMQ come from the germline V gene (reference sequence). CDR3 size: 15 residues. Unmatched junction bases numbered 10, after V lost 2 bases and J lost 7 bases. The full variable domain, with the rest looked up from reference TRBV13 and TRBJ2-5, is AAGVIQSPRHLIKEKRETATLKCYPIPRHDTVYWYQQGPGQDPQFLISFYEKMQSDKGSIPDRFSAQQFSDYHSELNMSSLELGDSALYFCASSLQTGPVATQYFGPGTRLLVL.

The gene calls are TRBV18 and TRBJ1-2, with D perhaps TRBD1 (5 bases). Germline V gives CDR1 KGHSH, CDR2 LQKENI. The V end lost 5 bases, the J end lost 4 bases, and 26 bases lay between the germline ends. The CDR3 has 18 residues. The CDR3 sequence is CASSSSASGGQRGYGYTF. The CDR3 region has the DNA TGTGCCAGCTCATCATCTGCATCAGGTGGACAACGAGGCTATGGCTACACCTTC. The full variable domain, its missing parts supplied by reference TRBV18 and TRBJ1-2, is NAGVMQNPRHLVRRRGQEARLRCSPMKGHSHVYWYRQLPEEGLKFMVYLQKENIIDESGMPKERFSAEFPKEGPSILRIQQVVRGDSAAYFCASSSSASGGQRGYGYTFGSGTRLTVV.

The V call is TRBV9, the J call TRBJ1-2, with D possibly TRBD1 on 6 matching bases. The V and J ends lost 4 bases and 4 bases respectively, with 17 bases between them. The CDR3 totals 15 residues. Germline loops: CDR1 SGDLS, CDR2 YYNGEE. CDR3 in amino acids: CASSPNLSGVYGYTF. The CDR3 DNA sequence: TGTGCCAGCAGCCCCAACCTATCAGGGGTCTATGGCTACACCTTC.

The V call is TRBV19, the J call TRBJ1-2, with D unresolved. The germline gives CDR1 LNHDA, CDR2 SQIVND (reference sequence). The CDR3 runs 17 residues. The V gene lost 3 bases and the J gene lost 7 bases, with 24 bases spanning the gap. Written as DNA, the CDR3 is TGTGCCAGTAGTATTGGATTGCAGGTCGGCTATGGTCTTGGCTACACCTTC. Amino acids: CASSIGLQVGYGLGYTF.

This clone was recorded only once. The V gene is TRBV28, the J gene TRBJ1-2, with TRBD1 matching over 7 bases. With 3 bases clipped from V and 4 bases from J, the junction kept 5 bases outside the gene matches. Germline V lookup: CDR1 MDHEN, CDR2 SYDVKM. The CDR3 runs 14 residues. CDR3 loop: CASSFFGTAYGYTF. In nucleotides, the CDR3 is TGTGCCAGCAGTTTTTTTGGGACAGCCTATGGCTACACCTTC.

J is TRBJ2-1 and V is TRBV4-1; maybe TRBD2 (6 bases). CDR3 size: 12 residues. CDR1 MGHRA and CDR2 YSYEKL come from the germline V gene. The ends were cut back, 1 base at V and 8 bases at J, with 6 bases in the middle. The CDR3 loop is CASSQVADEQFF. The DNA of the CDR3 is TGCGCCAGCAGCCAAGTAGCGGATGAGCAGTTCTTC.

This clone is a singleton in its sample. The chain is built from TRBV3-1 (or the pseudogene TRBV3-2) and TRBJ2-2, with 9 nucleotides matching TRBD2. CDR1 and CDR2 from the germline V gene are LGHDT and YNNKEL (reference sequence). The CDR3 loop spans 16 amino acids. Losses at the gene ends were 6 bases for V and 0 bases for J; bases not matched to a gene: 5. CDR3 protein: CASSLAGPSNTGELFF. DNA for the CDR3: TGTGCCAGCAGTCTAGCGGGGCCATCGAACACCGGGGAGCTGTTTTTT.

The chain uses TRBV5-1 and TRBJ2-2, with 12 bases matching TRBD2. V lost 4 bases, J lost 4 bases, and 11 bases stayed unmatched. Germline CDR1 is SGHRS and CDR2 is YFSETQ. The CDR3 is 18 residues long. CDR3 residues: CASSPGLAGITSTGELFF. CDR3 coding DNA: TGCGCCAGCAGCCCTGGACTAGCGGGAATTACTAGCACCGGGGAGCTGTTTTTT. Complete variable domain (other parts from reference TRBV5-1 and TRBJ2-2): KAGVTQTPRYLIKTRGQQVTLSCSPISGHRSVSWYQQTPGQGLQFLFEYFSETQRNKGNFPGRFSGRQFSNSRSEMNVSTLELGDSALYLCASSPGLAGITSTGELFFGEGSRLTVL.